Listed below are T cell receptor beta chains from one sample, sequenced in a study of T-cell reconstitution after alpha-beta-depleted transplantation in children. Each CDR3 protein is one row after TCRdb ran MiXCR on the PCR reads. The table lists around 480,000 distinct CDR3 sequences, 30% to 35% of them singletons. The specimen comprised PBMCs from the stem cell graft donor, sampled from the stem cell graft. All receptors derive from a human donor who donated a stem cell graft to a child with aplastic anemia. Both conserved end residues are part of each CDR3. Each record gives: CDR3 DNA, CDR3 protein, V gene, D gene, J gene, clone size. A D gene is named only where the DNA matches it firmly. Clone size appears in some rows only: once, few, many, or a class for an expanded clone.

TGTGCCAGCACCCTGGGGGGTGGCGGTCAGCCCCAGCATTTT,CASTLGGGGQPQHF,TRBV12-3/TRBV12-4,.,TRBJ1-5,.
TGTGCCAGCAGTGAAGCGCTTGGTAGGGGCCAAGAGACCCAGTACTTC,CASSEALGRGQETQYF,TRBV6-1,.,TRBJ2-5,.
TGCGCCAGCAGCCAAGAAGTTCAGGGGAGGGGTGAGCAGTTCTTC,CASSQEVQGRGEQFF,TRBV4-1,.,TRBJ2-1,.
TGTGCCAGCAGTTTGACGCTGCTGAACACTGAAGCTTTCTTT,CASSLTLLNTEAFF,TRBV12-3/TRBV12-4,.,TRBJ1-1,.
TGTGCCAGTTACAGGAGTATGAACACTGAAGCTTTCTTT,CASYRSMNTEAFF,TRBV18,.,TRBJ1-1,.
TGTGCCAGCATCCTCATCCCGGGTGAAGCTTTCTTT,CASILIPGEAFF,TRBV12-3/TRBV12-4,.,TRBJ1-1,.
TGTGCCAGCAGTGATCCTGACAGAACGAATACCAATAACTATGGCTACACCTTC,CASSDPDRTNTNNYGYTF,TRBV25-1,.,TRBJ1-2,once
TGCGCCAGCAGCTTTTCGCGGGAGGGCCTAGATGAGCAGTTCTTC,CASSFSREGLDEQFF,TRBV5-1,TRBD2,TRBJ2-1,.
TGTGCAAGTCGCTTAGTAGGCCGTCAGAACACCGGGGAGCTGTTTTTT,CASRLVGRQNTGELFF,TRBV12-2,.,TRBJ2-2,few
TGCGCCAGCAGCCAGGGACAGGTTAGCTCTGGGGCCAACGTCCTGACTTTC,CASSQGQVSSGANVLTF,TRBV4-3,TRBD1,TRBJ2-6,few
TGTGCCAGCAGGCAAAACCGGGACAGGAACACCGGGGAGCTGTTTTTT,CASRQNRDRNTGELFF,TRBV6-2/TRBV6-3,TRBD1,TRBJ2-2,few
TGTGCCAGCAGCTTAAAGCTCGGTGAGCAGTTCTTC,CASSLKLGEQFF,TRBV11-3,.,TRBJ2-1,few
TGTGCCAGCAGTTACTCGAAGGGCAGGGGGTCAGGTCAGCCCCAGCATTTT,CASSYSKGRGSGQPQHF,TRBV6-5,TRBD1,TRBJ1-5,.
TGTGCCAGCAGCCAACCGTCTTGGATCGACAGGCAAGAGACCCAGTACTTC,CASSQPSWIDRQETQYF,TRBV12-3/TRBV12-4,.,TRBJ2-5,once
TGTGCCATCAGTGAGAGGTTAGCGGGAGATGAGACCCAGTACTTC,CAISERLAGDETQYF,TRBV10-3,TRBD2,TRBJ2-5,few
TGTGCCAGCGGAGCGGGAGACAATGAGCAGTTCTTC,CASGAGDNEQFF,TRBV5-6,TRBD2,TRBJ2-1,.
TGTGCCAGCAGTCCCCGTAGCTCGACTAGTCTGGTGTACGTGGTATCCGGGGAGCTGTTTTTT,CASSPRSSTSLVYVVSGELFF,TRBV6-2/TRBV6-3,.,TRBJ2-2,.
TGTGCCAGCAGCCAATCCCCTCCGGGAGGGCCTGATGAGCAGTTCTTC,CASSQSPPGGPDEQFF,TRBV4-2,TRBD2,TRBJ2-1,few
TGCAGCGTCCGCGGGGGGCCGAACACTGAAGCTTTCTTT,CSVRGGPNTEAFF,TRBV29-1,.,TRBJ1-1,.
TGTGCCAGCACCGCAGCGGAAACCACAGATACGCAGTATTTT,CASTAAETTDTQYF,TRBV6-1,.,TRBJ2-3,.
TGTGCCAGCACCGACTGGGGACAGGGTTCCTACGAGCAGTACTTC,CASTDWGQGSYEQYF,TRBV6-1,TRBD1,TRBJ2-7,.
TGTGCCAGCAGCCAAGGGGGGACTAGCGGGAGCTCCTACAATGAGCAGTTCTTC,CASSQGGTSGSSYNEQFF,TRBV4-2,TRBD2,TRBJ2-1,.
TGTGCCAGCAGCTTTACGGGACTAGCGGGAGGACCATACCCGGGAAATGAGCAGTTCTTC,CASSFTGLAGGPYPGNEQFF,TRBV7-8,TRBD2,TRBJ2-1,.
TGTGCCAGCAGTTCCCGCACCGACCAACAGGGTAGGACAGATACGCAGTATTTT,CASSSRTDQQGRTDTQYF,TRBV27,.,TRBJ2-3,.
TGTGCCAGTAGTACGACTAGCGGACCCTACGAGCAGTACTTC,CASSTTSGPYEQYF,TRBV19,TRBD2,TRBJ2-7,.
TGTGCCATCAGCTGGGACACCCCTAATTCACCCCTCCACTTT,CAISWDTPNSPLHF,TRBV10-3,.,TRBJ1-6,.
TGTGCCAGCAGCTGGAAGCGGGGAGGCGAGCAGTACTTC,CASSWKRGGEQYF,TRBV7-3,TRBD2,TRBJ2-7,many
TGTGCCAGCAGCTCCTTGGGGCCCAGCTACGAGCAGTACTTC,CASSSLGPSYEQYF,TRBV7-9,.,TRBJ2-7,.
TGTGCCAGCAGGCGGACTAGCGCAGAGACCCAGTACTTC,CASRRTSAETQYF,TRBV28,TRBD2,TRBJ2-5,.
TGTGCCAGCAGTTACTCTCGGGGGGCCGAGTATGGCTACACCTTC,CASSYSRGAEYGYTF,TRBV6-5,.,TRBJ1-2,.
TGCAGTGCTAGACCCCAAGGACTAGCGGTCCAAGAGACCCAGTACTTC,CSARPQGLAVQETQYF,TRBV20-1,TRBD2,TRBJ2-5,.
TGTGCCAGCAGCAAGACAGGGTCTGGGGCCAACGTCCTGACTTTC,CASSKTGSGANVLTF,TRBV7-3,TRBD1,TRBJ2-6,few
TGTGCCAGCACCTGGGGAGATACGCAGTATTTT,CASTWGDTQYF,TRBV2,.,TRBJ2-3,.
TGTGCCAGCAGCTCCGACATCACTGAAGCTTTCTTT,CASSSDITEAFF,TRBV7-2,.,TRBJ1-1,.
TGTGCCAGCACCAACGGGAACAGTAACTATGGCTACACCTTC,CASTNGNSNYGYTF,TRBV12-3/TRBV12-4,.,TRBJ1-2,few
TGTGCTAGTGGCTCGGGACAGGGCGGAAAAAGATTGAATCAGCCCCAGCATTTT,CASGSGQGGKRLNQPQHF,TRBV12-5,TRBD1,TRBJ1-5,few
TGTGCCAGCAGCTTAGTAGAGTCGACCGGGGAGCTGTTTTTT,CASSLVESTGELFF,TRBV7-7,.,TRBJ2-2,few
TGCAGTGCTGAGGACAGACGGGGCTCTGGGGCCAACGTCCTGACTTTC,CSAEDRRGSGANVLTF,TRBV20-1,.,TRBJ2-6,once
TGCGCCAGCAGCTTGTCCGGCAGCAACTCTGGGGCCAACGTCCTGACTTTC,CASSLSGSNSGANVLTF,TRBV5-1,.,TRBJ2-6,few
TGTGCCAGCAGCTTGATTCGGGACCTAAACACTGAAGCTTTCTTT,CASSLIRDLNTEAFF,TRBV5-5,.,TRBJ1-1,few
TGTGCCAGCAGCTTAGCAACAGCTTACACTGAAGCTTTCTTT,CASSLATAYTEAFF,TRBV7-9,.,TRBJ1-1,few
TGTGCCAGCAGGAACCGGGTGATCGGTGGAACAGATACGCAGTATTTT,CASRNRVIGGTDTQYF,TRBV5-5,.,TRBJ2-3,few
TGTGCCAGCGGAGTACCGCAGGGGGCGAGATACGAGCAGTACTTC,CASGVPQGARYEQYF,TRBV6-2/TRBV6-3,TRBD1,TRBJ2-7,.
TGTGCCAGCAGCGTCCAGACAGGCCGACAAGAGACCCAGTACTTC,CASSVQTGRQETQYF,TRBV5-8,.,TRBJ2-5,.
TGTGCCAGCAGCCCGCCGCGGACAGGGGCGGGAGAGACCCAGTACTTC,CASSPPRTGAGETQYF,TRBV12-3/TRBV12-4,TRBD1,TRBJ2-5,.
TGCAGCGTCGAACGGTTGGGGGCGCCAGCGGAGACCCAGTACTTC,CSVERLGAPAETQYF,TRBV29-1,.,TRBJ2-5,.
TGTGCCAGCAGTCCAACCCCCGGCCTAGCGTCCTACAATGAGCAGTTCTTC,CASSPTPGLASYNEQFF,TRBV27,.,TRBJ2-1,few
TGTGCCACCCGGGAGAACACTGAAGCTTTCTTT,CATRENTEAFF,TRBV15,.,TRBJ1-1,few
TGTGCCATCGGGGAGATGGATGAAAAACTGTTTTTT,CAIGEMDEKLFF,TRBV10-3,.,TRBJ1-4,few
TGTGCCAGCTCACCACAGGAGGGCGGGAACACTGAAGCTTTCTTT,CASSPQEGGNTEAFF,TRBV18,.,TRBJ1-1,.
TGTGCCAGCAGTTCCTGGGGGGTGAACACTGAAGCTTTCTTT,CASSSWGVNTEAFF,TRBV12-3/TRBV12-4,.,TRBJ1-1,few
TGTGCCAGCAGTTTAAATAACTACGAGCAGTACTTC,CASSLNNYEQYF,TRBV12-3/TRBV12-4,.,TRBJ2-7,.
TGTGCCAGCAGTACCATGCCGGGGAGCGGGGGGAACACCGGGGAGCTGTTTTTT,CASSTMPGSGGNTGELFF,TRBV6-2/TRBV6-3,TRBD2,TRBJ2-2,.
TGCAGTGCCCAAGACAGGGCCGGGACTAATGAAAAACTGTTTTTT,CSAQDRAGTNEKLFF,TRBV20-1,TRBD1,TRBJ1-4,few
TGTGCCAGCAGTTTATCGACTTCGGGAGTCTACAATGAGCAGTTCTTC,CASSLSTSGVYNEQFF,TRBV27,.,TRBJ2-1,few
TGCAGTGCTAGAGACCCCGGCGGGAGGCAGTTCTTC,CSARDPGGRQFF,TRBV20-1,TRBD2,TRBJ2-1,few
TGTGCCAGCAGCCACGGGAGTAGTTTCAATGAGCGGTTCTTC,CASSHGSSFNERFF,TRBV27,.,TRBJ2-1,once
TGTGCCAGCAGCAAAATTGGGACAGGATACCTTTCACCCCTCCACTTT,CASSKIGTGYLSPLHF,TRBV12-3/TRBV12-4,TRBD1,TRBJ1-6,few